Listed below are T cell receptor beta chains from one sample, sequenced in a study of blood T cell repertoires in COVID-19. Assay: immunoSEQ multiplex PCR; the TCRdb copy retains only in-frame clones and omits some. Seen here are over 350,000 clones, about nine tenths observed once, and the top ten hold roughly 1.4%. Sequencing used peripheral blood. These receptors were obtained from a woman under 40 with active or convalescent COVID-19. CDR3s include the opening cysteine and the closing phenylalanine or tryptophan. D genes are given only for firm matches. Size values are once, few and many counts, or a class for expanded clones, and some rows have none.

>TRBJ1-2|TRBV7-8|.|.
CASSPSLGRGKGSLRGYTF
TGTGCCAGCAGCCCCTCGCTGGGCCGGGGGAAGGGTTCGTTGAGAGGCTACACCTTC
>TRBJ2-1|TRBV11-3|once|.
CASSLSSREQFF
TGTGCCAGCAGCTTATCCTCCCGGGAGCAGTTCTTC
>TRBJ2-1|TRBV6-5|.|TRBD1
CASSNSGQGYNEQFF
TGTGCCAGCAGTAACTCAGGACAGGGGTACAATGAGCAGTTCTTC
>TRBJ1-6|TRBV5-5|.|.
CASRGPGQSNSPLHF
TGTGCCAGCAGAGGACCGGGACAATCTAATTCACCCCTCCACTTT
>TRBJ1-6|TRBV5-6|.|.
CASSWEGFNSPLHF
TGTGCCAGCAGCTGGGAGGGATTCAATTCACCCCTCCACTTT
>TRBJ1-2|TRBV28|.|TRBD1
CASSTQGVYGYTF
TGTGCCAGCAGTACACAGGGGGTCTATGGCTACACCTTC
>TRBJ2-3|TRBV7-9|.|.
CASSQTDTQYF
TGTGCCAGCAGCCAAACAGATACGCAGTATTTT
>TRBJ2-7|TRBV5-1|.|TRBD1
CASSSNRDSYEQYF
TGCGCCAGCAGCTCCAACCGGGACAGCTACGAGCAGTACTTC
>TRBJ2-5|TRBV9|.|TRBD2
CASSVGGLVQETQYF
TGTGCCAGCAGCGTGGGGGGGTTAGTCCAAGAGACCCAGTACTTC
>TRBJ2-3|TRBV24-1|.|TRBD2
CATSDPSGGPTDTQYF
TGTGCCACCAGTGACCCTAGCGGGGGTCCCACAGATACGCAGTATTTT
>TRBJ2-6|TRBV5-1|once|TRBD1
CASSLTGVSGANVLTF
TGCGCCAGCAGCTTGACAGGGGTCTCTGGGGCCAACGTCCTGACTTTC
>TRBJ1-1|TRBV28|.|.
CASSFLHRGTEAFF
TGTGCCAGCAGTTTCCTTCACCGGGGGACTGAAGCTTTCTTT
>TRBJ2-5|TRBV5-6|.|TRBD1
CASSLGQGFGQTQYF
TGTGCCAGCAGCTTGGGACAGGGTTTTGGGCAGACCCAGTACTTC
>TRBJ1-1|TRBV7-9|.|.
CASSDEPTAMNTEAFF
TGTGCCAGCAGCGACGAACCGACAGCTATGAACACTGAAGCTTTCTTT
>TRBJ1-4|TRBV4-1|.|.
CASRSSGLSNEKLFF
TGCGCCAGCCGGTCGTCAGGGTTGTCTAATGAAAAACTGTTTTTT
>TRBJ2-2|TRBV4-1|.|.
CASSQVPGTGELFF
TGCGCCAGCAGCCAAGTTCCAGGCACCGGGGAGCTGTTTTTT
>TRBJ2-7|TRBV6-6|.|TRBD2
CASSYPGTIGEQYF
TGTGCCAGCAGTTACCCCGGGACTATTGGCGAGCAGTACTTC
>TRBJ1-4|TRBV4-1|few|TRBD1
CASQASDRVNEKLFF
TGCGCCAGCCAGGCATCTGACAGGGTGAATGAAAAACTGTTTTTT
>TRBJ1-1|TRBV29-1|.|.
CSVRPPTGEEAFF
TGCAGCGTTCGGCCCCCCACGGGGGAGGAAGCTTTCTTT
>TRBJ1-5|TRBV19|.|.
CASSIGSGALDQPQHF
TGTGCCAGTAGTATAGGGTCAGGGGCGCTCGATCAGCCCCAGCATTTT
>TRBJ1-1|TRBV19|once|.
CASIEGMNTEAFF
TGTGCCAGTATAGAGGGAATGAACACTGAAGCTTTCTTT
>TRBJ2-7|TRBV19|.|TRBD2
CASSIGGSGTYEQYF
TGTGCCAGTAGTATAGGAGGTAGCGGGACCTACGAGCAGTACTTC
>TRBJ2-1|TRBV7-8|.|TRBD1
CASSSPGQYNEQFF
TGTGCCAGCAGCTCTCCGGGACAGTACAATGAGCAGTTCTTC
>TRBJ2-1|TRBV5-1|.|TRBD2
CASAGTSGYDEQFF
TGCGCCAGCGCCGGGACTAGCGGTTACGATGAGCAGTTCTTC
>TRBJ2-2|TRBV4-1|.|TRBD2
CASSQAGLAGVYTGELFF
TGCGCCAGCAGCCAAGCGGGACTAGCGGGAGTATACACCGGGGAGCTGTTTTTT
>TRBJ1-3|TRBV6-1|.|.
CASSELLVNTIYF
TGTGCCAGCAGTGAACTACTCGTAAACACCATATATTTT
>TRBJ1-1|TRBV6-6|.|.
CASSYEGGGNTEAFF
TGTGCCAGCAGTTACGAGGGAGGGGGGAACACTGAAGCTTTCTTT
>TRBJ2-1|TRBV29-1|.|TRBD2
CSVDGWTSGSNEQFF
TGCAGCGTTGACGGGTGGACTAGCGGGAGCAATGAGCAGTTCTTC
>TRBJ2-7|TRBV7-9|.|TRBD2
CASSRPGLATLDSYEQYF
TGTGCCAGCAGCCGCCCGGGACTAGCGACTTTAGACTCCTACGAGCAGTACTTC
>TRBJ2-1|TRBV19|.|.
CASSLSGQGSQEQFF
TGTGCCAGTAGTCTCTCTGGGCAGGGGAGCCAAGAGCAGTTCTTC
>TRBJ2-5|TRBV3-1/TRBV3-2|.|TRBD2
CASTLGTSGSLETQYF
TGTGCCAGCACCCTGGGGACTAGCGGGAGTTTAGAGACCCAGTACTTC
>TRBJ1-5|TRBV5-4|.|.
CASSLWGDNQPQHF
TGTGCCAGCAGCTTGTGGGGGGACAATCAGCCCCAGCATTTT
>TRBJ1-1|TRBV30|once|.
CAWSRGSTEAFF
TGTGCCTGGAGTAGAGGGTCCACTGAAGCTTTCTTT
>TRBJ1-1|TRBV19|.|.
CAGWGGGNTEAFF
TGTGCCGGATGGGGGGGTGGGAACACTGAAGCTTTCTTT
>TRBJ2-2|TRBV9|.|.
CASTPGPGASNTGELFF
TGTGCCAGCACCCCCGGCCCAGGGGCTTCGAACACCGGGGAGCTGTTTTTT